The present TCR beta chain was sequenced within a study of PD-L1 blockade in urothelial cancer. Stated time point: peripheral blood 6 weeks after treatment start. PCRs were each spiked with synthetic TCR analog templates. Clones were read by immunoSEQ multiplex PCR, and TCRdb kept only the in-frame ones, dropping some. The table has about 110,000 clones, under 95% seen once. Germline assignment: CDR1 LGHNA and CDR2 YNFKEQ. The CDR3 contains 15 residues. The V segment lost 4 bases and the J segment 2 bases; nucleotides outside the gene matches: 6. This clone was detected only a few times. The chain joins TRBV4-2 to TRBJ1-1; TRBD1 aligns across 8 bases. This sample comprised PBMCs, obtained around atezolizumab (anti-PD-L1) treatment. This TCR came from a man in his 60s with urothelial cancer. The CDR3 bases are TGTGCCAGCAGCCGTAGCGGACAGGGAAACACTGAAGCTTTCTTT. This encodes CASSRSGQGNTEAFF.